The next 3 T cell receptor beta chains were all read from a single sample in a study of blood T cell repertoires in COVID-19. Profiled with immunoSEQ multiplex PCR; TCRdb holds only in-frame clones, not every one. The table includes roughly 100,000 clones, around 79% detected once. Sequences were obtained from peripheral blood. These receptors were collected from a woman over 75 with acute or convalescent COVID-19.

This clone occurred a few times. The genes are TRBV7-2 and TRBJ1-5; maybe TRBD1 (6 bases). Between the trimmed V and J ends, which lost 5 bases and 5 bases, there was a span of 13 bases. Germline V gene sequence: CDR1 SGHTA, CDR2 FQGNSA. The CDR3 loop spans 14 amino acids. In DNA, the CDR3 is TGTGCCAGCAGCCTACAGGGATTCTATCAGCCCCAGCATTTT. Translated, it gives CASSLQGFYQPQHF.

This sequence joins TRBV19 and TRBJ2-3; D may be TRBD2 (5 bases). Germline V CDR1 and CDR2: LNHDA, SQIVND (reference sequence). The germline V and J ends were trimmed by 4 bases and 5 bases, with 13 bases remaining between them. This CDR3 has 14 residues. The CDR3, as DNA: TGTGCCAGTAGTAAACTAGGTGGAAAAGATACGCAGTATTTT. Amino acids: CASSKLGGKDTQYF.

This clone appeared a few times. This chain connects TRBV27 to TRBJ1-4; 7 nucleotides match TRBD1. Germline lookup yields CDR1 MNHEY and CDR2 SMNVEV (reference sequence). The CDR3 is made up of 15 amino acids. The V segment lost 0 bases and the J segment 8 bases; nucleotides outside the gene matches: 6. Here the CDR3 reads CASSLSWTGGEKLFF. For the CDR3, the DNA is TGTGCCAGCAGTTTATCGTGGACAGGCGGGGAAAAACTGTTTTTT. The full variable domain, with the rest looked up from reference TRBV27 and TRBJ1-4, is EAQVTQNPRYLITVTGKKLTVTCSQNMNHEYMSWYRQDPGLGLRQIYYSMNVEVTDKGDVPEGYKVSRKEKRNFPLILESPSPNQTSLYFCASSLSWTGGEKLFFGSGTQLSVL.